The sequence of this TCR beta chain was determined in a study of vaccination effects on CD4 cells after COVID-19. As for this clone: As yet, its antigen is unknown.

Using viral peptide pools, the ViraFEST assay grew out antigen-specific CD4+ T cells prior to sequencing. Investigators separated out CD4+ T cells once around nine days of culture had passed. Two-dose BNT162b2 or mRNA-1273 vaccination was given to participants. Sequencing was performed with immunoSEQ multiplex PCR; in TCRdb, only in-frame clones are kept and a portion is missing. The table has approximately 70,000 clones, about 80% seen once. This CDR3 spans 12 amino acids. Germline V gives CDR1 SGHRS, CDR2 YFSETQ. V was trimmed by 0 bases and J by 5 bases, leaving 5 bases between them. V gene TRBV5-1 combines with J gene TRBJ2-5; tentative D call: TRBD1 (5 bases). The receptor comes from a human donor who received a COVID-19 vaccine. Sample: CD4+ T cells from PBMCs cultured with HCoV-OC43 spike peptides, taken after COVID-19 vaccination. The subset denotes: HCoV-OC43 spike overlapping peptide pool stimulation. DNA for the CDR3: TGCGCCAGCAGCTTGGACAGGGAGACCCAGTACTTC. It codes for CASSLDRETQYF.